This T cell receptor (beta chain) comes out of a study of blood T cells in healthy people across ages. Study overall: T cells yielded about one barcoded beta molecule per two cells through template switching.

Total RNA, at least 5.5 micrograms per sample, came from PBMCs. Using a J-beta primer mix together with a sample-barcoded 5' primer, a second PCR was run for roughly 6 to 11 cycles. TCRdb itself ran the 5' RACE reads through MiXCR, one entry per CDR3 protein. There are approximately 880,000 distinct CDR3 sequences in the sample; roughly 50% occur only once, and 13% lies in the top ten. From germline, CDR1 is LGHDT and CDR2 YNNKEL (reference sequence). The length of the CDR3 is 15 residues. The sequence came from a man aged 25 to 40 in good health. Sequences were obtained from blood. V is TRBV3-1 and J is TRBJ2-1; 8 bases fit TRBD1. Judging by the DNA end, TRBJ2-7 fits better; the J call may be wrong. CDR3 nucleotides: TGTGCCAGCAGCCAAGATGGGACAGGAACCAATGAGCAGTACTTC. Encoded protein: CASSQDGTGTNEQYF.